A single sample is the source of the 10 T cell receptor beta chains below, sequenced in a study of post-analysis software for immune sequencing data. Study-wide results and limits: About 5 TRBV segments were significantly more frequent in patients than in controls. TRBV5-6, TRBV5-1 and TRBV20-1 were among these segments.

These TCRs' antigens remain unknown. The authors incorporated unique molecular identifiers into the TCR beta cDNA libraries. MiXCR, applied by TCRdb to the PCR reads, yields one record per CDR3 protein. The table includes some 370,000 distinct CDR3 sequences, around a third detected once. The sequenced sample consisted of blood. These receptors all come from a girl aged 10-17 years with multiple sclerosis.

This clonotype has only a few counts. The V gene is TRBV12-3 or TRBV12-4, the J gene TRBJ1-2; no reliable D call. V was cut by 2 bases and J by 4 bases, with 8 bases left in between. The CDR3 extends over 13 amino acids. The CDR3 coding sequence is TGTGCCAGCAGTTTACTGCCGACCTATGGCTACACCTTC. This sequence encodes CASSLLPTYGYTF.

The chain has TRBV7-3 and TRBJ2-5; 14 bases match TRBD2. Germline V gene lookup returns CDR1 SGHTA and CDR2 FQGTGA. CDR3 length equals 15 residues. Trimming removed 5 bases from V and 9 bases from J; junction bases left unmatched: 8. DNA of the CDR3: TGTGCCAGCAGCCCTGAAGGGACTAGCGGGGGCCCCCAGTACTTC. Its protein product is CASSPEGTSGGPQYF.

This chain's CDR3 is CASSAGVGYTF. The CDR3 region has the DNA TGTGCCAGCAGCGCAGGGGTCGGCTACACCTTC. This chain joins TRBV12-3 or TRBV12-4 and TRBJ1-2; tentative D call: TRBD1 (6 bases). The CDR3 has 11 residues. Deletions cut 6 bases from V and 8 bases from J, with 10 bases between.

The rearrangement uses TRBV7-8 and TRBJ1-2; the D gene is possibly TRBD1 (5 bases). CDR1 is SGHVS and CDR2 is FQNEAQ in the germline V gene. V was shortened by 2 bases and J by 8 bases, with 12 bases between the two germline ends. This CDR3 is built from 13 residues. The CDR3 bases are TGTGCCAGCAGCTTAAGCAGGGATAGGGGCTACACCTTC. This codes for CASSLSRDRGYTF.

This clonotype was seen a handful of times. The genes are TRBV6-5 and TRBJ2-1; 8 positions match TRBD2. This CDR3 contains 17 residues. The germline CDR1 and CDR2 sequences are MNHEY and SVGAGI. J gave up 9 bases and V 0 bases, and 13 bases lay outside the gene matches. CDR3: CASSYSRLPGGAGEQFF. The CDR3 DNA is TGTGCCAGCAGTTACTCGAGGTTGCCGGGGGGGGCCGGTGAGCAGTTCTTC.

This clonotype showed up just a few times. The V call is TRBV6-5, the J call TRBJ2-1; tentatively, D is TRBD1 or TRBD2 (5 bases each). The V and J ends lost 8 bases and 0 bases respectively, with 17 bases between them. The CDR3 runs to 16 residues. CDR1 is MNHEY, CDR2 SVGAGI, per germline. CDR3: CASGLSQVSSYNEQFF. The DNA of the CDR3 is TGTGCCAGCGGACTTTCACAGGTTAGCTCCTACAATGAGCAGTTCTTC.

In the case of this clonotype: This may come from a read error, since a much larger clone is one base off. The rearrangement uses TRBV7-2 and TRBJ2-7; 7 bases are a match to TRBD1. The CDR3 totals 13 residues. Germline CDR1 is SGHTA and CDR2 is FQGNSA. CDR3 region: CASSLEGAYERYF. Here the CDR3 DNA reads TGTGCCAGCAGCTTAGAGGGGGCCTACGAGCGGTACTTC.

The chain has TRBV3-1 and TRBJ2-2; 8 nucleotides line up with TRBD2. The CDR3 sequence is 14 residues long. V was clipped by 5 bases and J by 6 bases; unmatched bases: 5. The germline V gene has CDR1 LGHDT and CDR2 YNNKEL (reference sequence). CDR3 bases: TGTGCCAGCAGCTCACACGGGAGGGCCGGGGAGCTGTTTTTT. It translates to CASSSHGRAGELFF. The entire variable domain, with the rest obtained from reference TRBV3-1 and TRBJ2-2, is as follows: DTAVSQTPKYLVTQMGNDKSIKCEQNLGHDTMYWYKQDSKKFLKIMFSYNNKELIINETVPNRFSPKSPDKAHLNLHINSLELGDSAVYFCASSSHGRAGELFFGEGSRLTVL.

This chain links TRBV4-3 with TRBJ2-7; D gene uncertain. From germline, CDR1 is LGHNA and CDR2 YSLEER. Trimming took 0 bases from V and 6 from J, leaving 15 bases between them. The CDR3 spans 15 residues. The CDR3 DNA reads as TGCGCCAGCAGCCAAGAGAGGCAGAGACGACGCGAGCAGTACTTC. Translated, it gives CASSQERQRRREQYF.

V usage is TRBV27 and J usage is TRBJ1-5, with unresolved D. The CDR3 loop spans 14 amino acids. Germline V gene lookup returns CDR1 MNHEY and CDR2 SMNVEV (reference sequence). V dropped 5 bases and J dropped 1 base, with 9 bases sitting between them. In nucleotides, the CDR3 is TGTGCCAGCAGTATGAGTCACAGCAATCAGCCCCAGCATTTT. This gives the protein CASSMSHSNQPQHF.